This T cell receptor (beta chain) was sequenced for a study of tumor and adjacent non-tumor tissue in lung cancer. About the research overall: Patients comprised roughly 12 adenocarcinoma, a couple of squamous cell carcinoma and 1 small cell lung cancer. The patients, 10 men and a few women, were about 31 to 85 with stage I to III disease. Samples averaged about 3.8 million productive TCRbeta reads each.

The library came from three nested PCR rounds adapted from ARM-PCR protocols. TCRdb analysed the multiplex PCR reads with MiXCR anew, one entry per CDR3 protein. The table shows some 95,000 distinct CDR3 sequences, with 80% occurring only once. The template was RNA from unsorted bulk tissue. More than 3 cm separated this lung sample from the edge of the tumor. Chemotherapy-naive patients with new lung cancer underwent thoracic surgery in China, August–November 2014. Germline CDR1 and CDR2: DFQATT and SNEGSKA (reference sequence). The V and J ends lost 3 bases and 7 bases, in that order; junction bases with no gene match: 5. The CDR3 contains 13 residues. As to this clonotype: A much larger clone differs by one base, so this may be a read error.

The source of this sequence is a man between 60 and 70 years old with small cell lung cancer. The material sequenced was distant non-tumor lung tissue. V usage is TRBV20-1 and J usage is TRBJ1-4, with TRBD1 matching 7 bases. As DNA, the CDR3 is TGCAGTGCTAGTCGGACAGGCATTGAAAAACTGTTTTTT. This encodes CSASRTGIEKLFF.